This entry lists 24 T cell receptor beta chains sequenced from one sample in a study of neurological immune-mediated disorders. TCRdb itself ran the 5' RACE reads through MiXCR, one entry per CDR3 protein. The sample lists about 78,000 distinct CDR3 sequences; about 5.5% were seen once. The sequenced material came from PBMCs. These receptors all come from a woman younger than 45 with multiple sclerosis.

Many counts were recorded for this clonotype. V gene TRBV5-1 combines with J gene TRBJ2-7; 7 nucleotides line up with TRBD2. The CDR3 sequence is 14 residues long. CDR1 is SGHRS, CDR2 YFSETQ, per germline. The V segment lost 4 bases and the J segment 6 bases; nucleotides outside the gene matches: 10. The CDR3 sequence: CASSPEVGGGEQYV. CDR3 in DNA: TGCGCCAGCAGCCCGGAGGTAGGCGGGGGCGAGCAGTACGTC.

The sample holds many counts of this clonotype. The genes are TRBV5-6 and TRBJ2-5; 10 bases line up with TRBD1. The CDR3 has 13 residues. CDR1 is SGHDT and CDR2 is YYEEEE in the germline V gene. The ends lost 7 bases at V and 4 bases at J; junction bases unmatched: 4. The CDR3 DNA reads TGTGCCAGCGCCCGGACAGGGGGAGAGACCCAGTACTTC. Amino acid sequence: CASARTGGETQYF.

This clonotype was counted a few times. Since the CDR3 does not end with the conserved phenylalanine or tryptophan, this likely comes from a read error. The V and J genes are TRBV5-1 and TRBJ2-6; D remains ambiguous. V was clipped by 0 bases and J by 0 bases, with 7 bases between them. The V gene's germline CDR1 is SGHRS and CDR2 YFSETQ. The CDR3 is 16 amino acids. CDR3 nucleotides: TGCGCCAGCAGCTTGGAGGAGATCTCTGGGGCCAACGTCCTGACTAAC. Residues: CASSLEEISGANVLTN.

Comments on this clonotype: The germline gene is not matched at one end of the junction; a read error may be the cause. The rearrangement uses TRBV12-3 or TRBV12-4 and TRBJ1-1; weak D call: TRBD1 (5 bases). The CDR3 length is 13 residues. CDR3 region: CASSFRGYTESFF. In DNA, the CDR3 is TGTGCCAGCAGTTTCCGGGGGTACACTGAATCTTTCTTT.

This clonotype was detected ten times or more. This chain uses TRBV29-1 with TRBJ2-1; D is unresolved. The CDR3 has 12 amino acids. Germline V lookup: CDR1 SQVTM, CDR2 ANQGSEA. V lost 7 bases and J 6 bases, leaving 13 bases between the germline ends. The CDR3 DNA reads as TGCAGCGCCCAACGAGACCTCAATGAGCAGTTCTTC. Its protein is CSAQRDLNEQFF.

This clonotype was recorded at least ten times. The genes are TRBV9 and TRBJ1-6; possibly TRBD1 for D (5 bases). Germline CDR1 is SGDLS and CDR2 is YYNGEE. This CDR3 comprises 13 residues. V was shortened by 3 bases and J by 10 bases, with 11 bases between the two germline ends. CDR3 sequence reads: CASSEMGQSPLHF. CDR3 bases: TGTGCCAGCAGCGAGATGGGGCAATCACCCCTCCACTTT.

Many counts were recorded for this clonotype. The rearrangement uses TRBV7-9 and TRBJ2-1, with D unresolved. Trimming took off 0 bases at V and 8 bases at J, with 5 bases between the two ends. Germline V lookup: CDR1 SEHNR, CDR2 FQNEAQ (reference sequence). The CDR3 covers 12 residues. CDR3 sequence (DNA): TGTGCCAGCAGCTTAGCGGTCGATGAGCAGTTCTTC. It encodes CASSLAVDEQFF.

This clonotype was counted at least ten times. The rearrangement joins TRBV5-6 to TRBJ2-2, with D unclear. The CDR3 totals 16 residues. Germline loops: CDR1 SGHDT, CDR2 YYEEEE. V was pared by 4 bases and J by 1 base, with 14 bases between. CDR3 in amino acids: CASSLPEPRNTGELFF. In nucleotides, the CDR3 is TGTGCCAGCAGCCTACCGGAGCCAAGGAACACCGGGGAGCTGTTTTTT.

This clonotype was counted ten times or more. In DNA, the CDR3 is TGTGCCAGTAGTATATCGCTAGCGGGGAACAATGAGCAGTTCTTC. Encoded protein: CASSISLAGNNEQFF. The rearrangement joins TRBV19 to TRBJ2-1; 9 nucleotides line up with TRBD2. V lost 2 bases, J lost 5 bases, and 4 bases stayed unmatched. This CDR3 contains 15 residues. Germline V gene sequence: CDR1 LNHDA, CDR2 SQIVND (reference sequence).

In its sample, this clonotype was seen a few times. V is TRBV14 and J is TRBJ2-5, with D possibly being TRBD1 or TRBD2 (5 bases each). The CDR3 length is 15 residues. Germline loops: CDR1 SGHDN, CDR2 FVKESK. V was clipped by 2 bases and J by 2 bases, with 12 bases between them. CDR3 in DNA: TGTGCCAGCAGCCAACTGAGGGGTCGGCAAGAGACCCAGTACTTC. Its protein is CASSQLRGRQETQYF.

This clonotype was seen ten or more times. The rearrangement links TRBV20-1 to TRBJ2-1, with D possibly being TRBD1 (5 bases). The CDR3 has 12 amino acids. Germline assignment: CDR1 DFQATT and CDR2 SNEGSKA (reference sequence). V was shortened by 3 bases and J by 4 bases, with 7 bases between the two germline ends. The CDR3 reads CSASRVYNEQFF. Here the CDR3 DNA reads TGCAGTGCTAGCAGGGTTTACAATGAGCAGTTCTTC.

A few counts support this clonotype. The chain employs TRBV27 and TRBJ2-2; D is ambiguous. V was trimmed by 4 bases and J by 6 bases, leaving 12 bases between them. CDR1 MNHEY and CDR2 SMNVEV come from the germline V gene (reference sequence). The CDR3 length is 14 residues. The CDR3 loop reads CASSSGAVAGELFF. The CDR3 DNA follows: TGTGCCAGCAGTTCTGGCGCGGTGGCCGGGGAGCTGTTTTTT.

In this sample, this clonotype turned up many times. This chain links TRBV20-1 with TRBJ2-1, with TRBD2 matching 15 bases. CDR1 and CDR2 from the germline V gene are DFQATT and SNEGSKA (reference sequence). CDR3 length: 19 amino acids. V was clipped by 6 bases and J by 0 bases; unmatched bases: 12. The DNA for the CDR3 is TGCAGTGCCCACCCCGGGACTAGCGGGAGGCCTACCTCCTACAATGAGCAGTTCTTC. The encoded protein is CSAHPGTSGRPTSYNEQFF.

The table lists this clonotype with many counts. The CDR3 reads CASSFGGTNEKLFF. The DNA of the CDR3 is TGTGCCAGCAGCTTTGGGGGGACCAATGAAAAACTGTTTTTT. The rearrangement uses TRBV7-6 and TRBJ1-4; possible D gene TRBD1, 5 bases. V was shortened by 3 bases and J by 5 bases, with 10 bases between the two germline ends. Germline values: CDR1 SGHVS, CDR2 FNYEAQ. The CDR3 contains 14 residues.

For this clonotype: This may stem from a read error, because a much larger clone lies one nucleotide away. The CDR3 does not end in the conserved phenylalanine or tryptophan, so this is likely a read error. The rearrangement uses TRBV5-1 and TRBJ2-2, with D perhaps TRBD1 (6 bases). Germline V gene sequence: CDR1 SGHRS, CDR2 YFSETQ. V was pared by 3 bases and J by 6 bases, with 9 bases between. This CDR3 region has 13 residues. CDR3 loop: CASSWDIAGELFI. The CDR3 DNA is TGCGCCAGCAGCTGGGACATCGCCGGGGAGCTGTTTATT.

The table lists this clonotype with many counts. The rearrangement joins TRBV5-1 to TRBJ1-1; D gene unclear. Germline V gives CDR1 SGHRS, CDR2 YFSETQ. V lost 3 bases to trimming and J lost 0 bases, with 9 bases between them. The CDR3 sequence is 14 residues long. CDR3 DNA sequence: TGCGCCAGCAGCTCAGATGTCATGAACACTGAAGCTTTCTTT. It translates to CASSSDVMNTEAFF.

There are many counts of this clonotype. The chain is built from TRBV25-1 and TRBJ2-7, with unresolved D. V lost 5 bases to trimming and J lost 3 bases, with 14 bases between them. The CDR3 is made up of 14 amino acids. CDR1 is MGHDK and CDR2 is SYGVNS in the germline V gene. The CDR3 nucleotides read TGTGCCAGCAGTTCAGATCCTAGACGCTACGAGCAGTACTTC. It encodes CASSSDPRRYEQYF.

This clonotype has more than one count but fewer than ten. This chain uses TRBV12-3 or TRBV12-4 with TRBJ1-1; 7 bases align to TRBD1. This CDR3 comprises 14 residues. Trimming cost V 7 bases and J 6 bases; bases outside gene matches: 11. The CDR3 loop is CASKTSGGLSEAFF. The CDR3, as DNA: TGTGCCAGCAAGACCTCAGGGGGGTTGTCTGAAGCTTTCTTT.

In its sample, this clonotype was seen many times. The chain combines TRBV20-1 with TRBJ2-1, with 9 bases lining up with TRBD1. This CDR3 region has 15 residues. The V and J ends lost 6 bases and 9 bases, in that order; junction bases with no gene match: 15. Germline loops: CDR1 DFQATT, CDR2 SNEGSKA (reference sequence). CDR3 DNA: TGCAGTGCCAGTGGCGCGGGACAGGGTAGAGTTGAGCAGTTCTTC. Translation gives CSASGAGQGRVEQFF.

The chain has TRBV3-1 and TRBJ2-3; D is unresolved. Germline CDR1 is LGHDT and CDR2 is YNNKEL (reference sequence). The CDR3 loop spans 13 amino acids. V shed 1 base and J shed 4 bases, with 6 bases lying between them. The CDR3 spells CASSQALADTQYF. The CDR3 DNA reads TGTGCCAGCAGCCAAGCCCTAGCAGATACGCAGTATTTT.

This clonotype showed up many times. The rearrangement links TRBV5-1 to TRBJ1-1; the D is unclear. Germline CDR1 is SGHRS and CDR2 is YFSETQ. The CDR3 sequence is 14 residues long. V lost 4 bases, J lost 4 bases, and 14 bases lay in between. The CDR3 DNA follows: TGCGCCAGCAGCCCCACGGGGTATGGCACTGAAGCTTTCTTT. This encodes CASSPTGYGTEAFF.

The chain combines TRBV6-1 with TRBJ2-3, with TRBD2 identical over 13 bases. This CDR3 has 16 residues. Germline-derived CDR1 and CDR2 are MNHNS and SASEGT. J lost 8 bases, V lost 1 base, and 6 bases had no gene match. The CDR3 protein is CASSEGLAGGRGTQYF. The CDR3 nucleotides are TGTGCCAGCAGTGAAGGACTAGCGGGAGGTCGGGGTACGCAGTATTTT.

This chain links TRBV20-1 with TRBJ2-1; 7 nucleotides line up with TRBD1. V was pared by 6 bases and J by 0 bases, with 2 bases of the junction left unmatched. CDR1 is DFQATT, CDR2 SNEGSKA, per germline (reference sequence). The CDR3 totals 13 residues. CDR3 bases: TGCAGTGCCTGGGACAGCTCCTACAATGAGCAGTTCTTC. As protein: CSAWDSSYNEQFF.

This clonotype has at least ten counts. The chain couples TRBV7-9 to TRBJ2-5; 7 bases match TRBD1. CDR3 length equals 15 residues. The germline gives CDR1 SEHNR, CDR2 FQNEAQ (reference sequence). V trimming: 3 bases; J trimming: 0 bases; junction bases outside the gene matches: 4. Here the CDR3 reads CASSFVQGYQETQYF. In nucleotides, the CDR3 is TGTGCCAGCAGCTTCGTACAGGGGTACCAAGAGACCCAGTACTTC. The variable domain in full, completed from reference TRBV7-9 and TRBJ2-5, reads DTGVSQNPRHKITKRGQNVTFRCDPISEHNRLYWYRQTLGQGPEFLTYFQNEAQLEKSRLLSDRFSAERPKGSFSTLEIQRTEQGDSAMYLCASSFVQGYQETQYFGPGTRLLVL.